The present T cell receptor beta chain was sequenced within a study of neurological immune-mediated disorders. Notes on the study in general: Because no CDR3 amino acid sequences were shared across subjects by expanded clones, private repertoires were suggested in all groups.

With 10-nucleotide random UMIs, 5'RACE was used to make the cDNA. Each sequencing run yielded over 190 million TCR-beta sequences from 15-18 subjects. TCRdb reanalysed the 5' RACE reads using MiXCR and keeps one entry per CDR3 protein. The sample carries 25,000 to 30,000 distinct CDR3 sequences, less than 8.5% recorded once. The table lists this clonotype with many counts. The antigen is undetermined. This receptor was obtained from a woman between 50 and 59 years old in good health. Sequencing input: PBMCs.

CDR3 sequence reads: CATSGVARDTQYF. The CDR3 bases are TGTGCCACCAGTGGAGTGGCGCGAGATACGCAGTATTTT. The chain employs TRBV24-1 and TRBJ2-3, with D uncertain. Germline CDR1 and CDR2: KGHDR and SFDVKD. Trimming shortened V by 5 bases and J by 5 bases, and 10 bases separated the two germline ends. The CDR3 loop spans 13 amino acids.